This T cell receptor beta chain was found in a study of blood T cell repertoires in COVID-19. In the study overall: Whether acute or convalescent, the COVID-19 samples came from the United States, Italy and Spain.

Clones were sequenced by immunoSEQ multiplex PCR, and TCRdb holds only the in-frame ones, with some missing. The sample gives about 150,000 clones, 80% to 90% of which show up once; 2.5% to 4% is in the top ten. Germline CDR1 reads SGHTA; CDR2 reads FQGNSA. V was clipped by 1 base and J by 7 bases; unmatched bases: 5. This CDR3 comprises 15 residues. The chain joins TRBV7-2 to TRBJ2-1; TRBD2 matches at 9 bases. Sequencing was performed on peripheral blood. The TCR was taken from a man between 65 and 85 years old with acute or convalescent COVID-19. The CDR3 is CASSLDSGSRNEQFF. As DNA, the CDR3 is TGTGCCAGCAGCTTAGATAGCGGGAGTCGTAATGAGCAGTTCTTC.